A single sample is the source of the 26 T cell receptor beta chains below, sequenced in a study of PD-1 blockade in classical Hodgkin lymphoma (dated by TCRdb to about 2020). This specimen's time point label, per the study, means: cycle 1 day 1 (C1D1), immediately before nivolumab initiation. Every trial patient had relapsed after autologous stem cell transplantation, and cohorts A, B and C differed in prior brentuximab vedotin exposure. Using a Miltenyi CD8+ T cell isolation kit, CD8+ T cells were purified from thawed PBMCs through magnetic negative selection. Library preparation used the immunoSEQ multiplex PCR assay. TCRdb re-hosts the immuneACCESS table, in-frame sequences only. Its copies lack some clones; in the studies checked, an unresolved V gene accounts for under half of them, and the cause for the rest is not known. Within this sample are 7,500 to 8,500 clones, with 70% to 90% of them counted one time only. The ten largest clones represent 20% to 25% of the sample.

The specimen comprised CD8+ T cells from blood, sampled at baseline. The receptors derive from a human donor with classical Hodgkin lymphoma.

The rearrangement links TRBV15 to TRBJ2-5; 8 nucleotides agree with TRBD2. The trim removed 8 bases at V and 3 bases at J, leaving 8 bases unmatched. The CDR3 length is 14 residues. CDR1 LNHNV and CDR2 YYDKDF come from the germline V gene (reference sequence). CDR3 sequence (DNA): TGTGCCACCCGCCGGGGGGGGGCGGAAGAGACCCAGTACTTC. Translated: CATRRGGAEETQYF.

V and J are TRBV25-1 and TRBJ2-3, with TRBD1 matching 7 bases. J was trimmed by 0 bases and V by 6 bases; bases with no gene match: 6. Germline V lookup: CDR1 MGHDK, CDR2 SYGVNS. The CDR3 is made up of 15 amino acids. The CDR3 loop reads CASSDYRGSTDTQYF. The CDR3 DNA reads as TGTGCCAGCAGCGATTACAGGGGTAGCACAGATACGCAGTATTTT. Supplemented by reference TRBV25-1 and TRBJ2-3, the full variable domain reads EADIYQTPRYLVIGTGKKITLECSQTMGHDKMYWYQQDPGMELHLIHYSYGVNSTEKGDLSSESTVSRIRTEHFPLTLESARPSHTSQYLCASSDYRGSTDTQYFGPGTRLTVL.

The chain combines TRBV4-1 with TRBJ2-2; 7 nucleotides line up with TRBD1. The CDR3 spans 17 residues. After removal of 2 bases from V and 10 bases from J, the junction contained 16 bases not matched to a gene. The germline V gene encodes CDR1 MGHRA and CDR2 YSYEKL. CDR3 coding DNA: TGCGCCAGCAGCCAAAGCGGCGGACAGGTTGGGTCGGAGGAGCTGTTTTTT. As protein: CASSQSGGQVGSEELFF.

The chain carries TRBV28 and TRBJ1-2; TRBD1 agrees at 9 bases. V lost 6 bases to trimming and J lost 4 bases; unmatched junction nucleotides: 12. CDR1 is MDHEN, CDR2 SYDVKM, per germline. The CDR3 covers 16 residues. CDR3 coding DNA: TGTGCCAGCAGCCAAGCGGGGACAGGGTTGGGCTATGGCTACACCTTC. Protein product: CASSQAGTGLGYGYTF.

This chain joins TRBV6-4 and TRBJ2-5, with 10 bases identical to TRBD1. Germline V lookup: CDR1 MRHNA, CDR2 SNTAGT. The CDR3 runs 19 residues. Trimming removed 2 bases from V and 4 bases from J; junction bases left unmatched: 16. CDR3 DNA sequence: TGTGCCAGCAGTGACCGCCCCGGACAGGGGGTAAACTATGTAGAGACCCAGTACTTC. Its protein is CASSDRPGQGVNYVETQYF.

This chain uses TRBV6-6 with TRBJ1-2; D is unclear. CDR1 MNHNY and CDR2 SVGAGI come from the germline V gene (reference sequence). The CDR3 consists of 12 residues. V was clipped by 6 bases and J by 2 bases, with 7 bases between them. CDR3 region: CASRQENYGYTF. Written as DNA, the CDR3 is TGTGCCAGCAGGCAAGAAAACTATGGCTACACCTTC.

The chain recombines TRBV5-4 with TRBJ1-5; no firm D call. CDR3 length: 13 amino acids. Germline V gene data show CDR1 as SGHNT and CDR2 as YYREEE (reference sequence). Trimming removed 4 bases from V and 3 bases from J, with 8 bases in between. CDR3 amino acids: CASSLGPNQPQHF. CDR3 bases: TGTGCCAGCAGCCTAGGGCCCAATCAGCCCCAGCATTTT.

The J gene is TRBJ2-1, the V gene TRBV27; 11 bases are shared with TRBD2. V shed 6 bases, J shed 5 bases, and the junction held 6 bases outside the gene matches. CDR1 and CDR2 from the germline V gene are MNHEY and SMNVEV (reference sequence). The CDR3 totals 15 residues. The CDR3 loop reads CASRKTSGINNEQFF. CDR3 in DNA: TGTGCCAGCAGAAAGACTAGCGGGATCAACAATGAGCAGTTCTTC.

Only one count was recorded for this clone. This chain joins TRBV18 and TRBJ2-7; 10 positions agree with TRBD1. Germline V lookup: CDR1 KGHSH, CDR2 LQKENI. Trimming took 0 bases from V and 2 from J; bases not matched to a gene: 1. CDR3 size: 15 residues. CDR3 coding DNA: TGTGCCAGCTCACCACCGGGACAGGGGCCCTACGAGCAGTACTTC. Protein sequence: CASSPPGQGPYEQYF.

This chain joins TRBV10-2 and TRBJ2-3; 10 nucleotides match TRBD2. The J segment lost 4 bases and the V segment lost 2 bases, leaving 9 bases of the junction unmatched. The V gene's germline CDR1 is WSHSY and CDR2 SAAADI. This CDR3 spans 17 amino acids. The CDR3 loop reads CASSEPLTSGAADTQYF. The DNA for the CDR3 is TGCGCCAGCAGTGAGCCCCTTACTAGCGGGGCTGCAGATACGCAGTATTTT.

The V gene is TRBV11-2, the J gene TRBJ2-5; weak D call: TRBD1 (5 bases). Trimming removed 1 base at V and 5 bases at J, with 11 bases between. Per germline, CDR1 SGHAT and CDR2 FQNNGV. CDR3 length: 14 residues. CDR3 sequence reads: CASSLGQIYETQYF. The CDR3 nucleotides read TGTGCCAGCAGCTTAGGACAGATCTACGAGACCCAGTACTTC.

This clone was detected only a few times. CDR3: CASSLVPAGNEQFF. DNA of the CDR3: TGTGCCAGCAGCCTTGTGCCTGCCGGCAATGAGCAGTTCTTC. This rearrangement joins TRBV13 to TRBJ2-1; unclear D gene. V lost 5 bases and J lost 6, with 14 bases in between. Looked up from germline, CDR1 is PRHDT and CDR2 is FYEKMQ (reference sequence). This CDR3 comprises 14 residues.

The V call is TRBV6-5, the J call TRBJ1-4; 9 bases match TRBD1. Germline-derived CDR1 and CDR2 are MNHEY and SVGAGI. J was trimmed by 6 bases and V by 4 bases; bases with no gene match: 6. This CDR3 has 15 residues. The CDR3 sequence is CASSSPRTGDEKLFF. DNA of the CDR3: TGTGCCAGCAGTTCCCCAAGGACAGGGGATGAAAAACTGTTTTTT.

The chain joins TRBV7-3 to TRBJ2-6; the D gene is possibly TRBD1 (6 bases). The V end was cut by 8 bases, the J end by 0 bases, with 11 bases between. The CDR3 loop spans 15 amino acids. Germline CDR1 is SGHTA and CDR2 is FQGTGA. The CDR3 nucleotides are TGTGCCAGCGGGGACACTAACTCTGGGGCCAACGTCCTGACTTTC. Its translation: CASGDTNSGANVLTF.

This clone showed up just once. The rearrangement links TRBV4-1 to TRBJ2-7; TRBD2 matches 10 bases. This CDR3 spans 17 amino acids. Germline trimming cut 4 bases from V and 0 bases from J; bases unmatched to any gene: 9. Germline V gives CDR1 MGHRA, CDR2 YSYEKL. CDR3: CASSPRVAGGNSYEQYF. The CDR3 DNA sequence: TGCGCCAGCAGCCCTCGTGTAGCGGGGGGCAACTCCTACGAGCAGTACTTC.

This sequence joins TRBV6-5 and TRBJ1-5; the match to TRBD1 covers 7 bases. Germline loops: CDR1 MNHEY, CDR2 SVGAGI. V lost 0 bases and J lost 4; bases outside the gene matches: 3. This CDR3 region has 15 residues. The CDR3 region is CASSYSGQSNQPQHF. The CDR3 bases are TGTGCCAGCAGTTACTCGGGACAGTCTAATCAGCCCCAGCATTTT.

The rearrangement uses TRBV4-2 and TRBJ2-1; D might be TRBD2 (6 bases). V was trimmed by 3 bases and J by 0 bases, leaving 9 bases between them. CDR3 length: 15 amino acids. The germline CDR1 and CDR2 sequences are LGHNA and YNFKEQ. The CDR3 reads CASSHLAPSYNEQFF. CDR3 sequence (DNA): TGTGCCAGCAGCCACCTAGCGCCCTCCTACAATGAGCAGTTCTTC.

This chain links TRBV7-9 with TRBJ1-4; 7 nucleotides match TRBD1. V trimming: 1 base; J trimming: 7 bases; junction bases outside the gene matches: 3. The CDR3 is 14 amino acids. Looked up from germline, CDR1 is SEHNR and CDR2 is FQNEAQ (reference sequence). The DNA of the CDR3 is TGTGCCAGCAGCTTAGTGACAGGGTTTGAAAAACTGTTTTTT. It codes for CASSLVTGFEKLFF.

The genes are TRBV29-1 and TRBJ1-1; D is unresolved. In germline, CDR1 is SQVTM, CDR2 ANQGSEA. The CDR3 is 11 amino acids. Trimming removed 5 bases from V and 2 bases from J, with 6 bases in between. CDR3 residues: CSVTANTEAFF. In DNA form, the CDR3 reads TGCAGCGTTACAGCTAACACTGAAGCTTTCTTT.

V usage is TRBV11-3 and J usage is TRBJ2-2; 9 bases match TRBD1. CDR3 length equals 14 residues. With 5 bases clipped from V and 6 bases from J, the junction kept 4 bases outside the gene matches. CDR1 is SGHNT and CDR2 is YENEEA in the germline V gene. The CDR3 bases are TGTGCCAGCAGCCCCGGGACAGGGTCCGGGGAGCTGTTTTTT. Protein sequence: CASSPGTGSGELFF.

V is TRBV5-4 and J is TRBJ2-7; the D is unclear. The V gene's germline CDR1 is SGHNT and CDR2 YYREEE (reference sequence). CDR3 length equals 13 residues. Between the trimmed V and J ends, which lost 0 bases and 3 bases, there was a span of 7 bases. In nucleotides, the CDR3 is TGTGCCAGCAGCTTGGACGTCTTCTACGAGCAGTACTTC. Translation gives CASSLDVFYEQYF.

The chain combines TRBV18 with TRBJ2-3, with TRBD2 as a possible D gene (5 bases). Germline V gene data show CDR1 as KGHSH and CDR2 as LQKENI. This CDR3 has 15 residues. Trimming left V 4 bases short and J 0 bases short, with 11 bases between. DNA of the CDR3: TGTGCCAGCTCACTCACGGGGTTTAGCACAGATACGCAGTATTTT. This gives the protein CASSLTGFSTDTQYF.

The chain links TRBV28 to TRBJ2-3, with D uncertain. The V end was cut by 1 base, the J end by 4 bases, with 15 bases between. This CDR3 has 16 amino acids. Germline values: CDR1 MDHEN, CDR2 SYDVKM. The CDR3 loop reads CASSLLSFEGPDTQYF. CDR3 bases: TGTGCCAGCAGTTTATTGTCCTTCGAAGGTCCAGATACGCAGTATTTT.

This chain uses TRBV27 with TRBJ2-3; 7 nucleotides agree with TRBD2. V was pared by 2 bases and J by 5 bases, with 1 base of the junction left unmatched. Germline V gene data show CDR1 as MNHEY and CDR2 as SMNVEV (reference sequence). The CDR3 runs 13 residues. The CDR3 sequence: CASSLGGRDTQYF. In DNA form, the CDR3 reads TGTGCCAGCAGTTTAGGCGGGAGAGATACGCAGTATTTT.

The rearrangement links TRBV7-9 to TRBJ2-7; no clear D. The CDR3 spans 13 residues. The germline CDR1 and CDR2 sequences are SEHNR and FQNEAQ (reference sequence). Trimming removed 0 bases from V and 5 bases from J, with 8 bases in between. The CDR3 reads CASSLATPHEQYF. CDR3 nucleotides: TGTGCCAGCAGCTTAGCGACTCCCCACGAGCAGTACTTC.

The chain couples TRBV4-1 to TRBJ1-6; 7 nucleotides line up with TRBD1. The J segment lost 6 bases and the V segment lost 5 bases, leaving 7 bases of the junction unmatched. The CDR3 consists of 15 residues. Germline-derived CDR1 and CDR2 are MGHRA and YSYEKL. The CDR3 spells CASSFPGGSNSPLHF. The CDR3, as DNA: TGCGCCAGCAGCTTTCCAGGGGGTTCTAATTCACCCCTCCACTTT.